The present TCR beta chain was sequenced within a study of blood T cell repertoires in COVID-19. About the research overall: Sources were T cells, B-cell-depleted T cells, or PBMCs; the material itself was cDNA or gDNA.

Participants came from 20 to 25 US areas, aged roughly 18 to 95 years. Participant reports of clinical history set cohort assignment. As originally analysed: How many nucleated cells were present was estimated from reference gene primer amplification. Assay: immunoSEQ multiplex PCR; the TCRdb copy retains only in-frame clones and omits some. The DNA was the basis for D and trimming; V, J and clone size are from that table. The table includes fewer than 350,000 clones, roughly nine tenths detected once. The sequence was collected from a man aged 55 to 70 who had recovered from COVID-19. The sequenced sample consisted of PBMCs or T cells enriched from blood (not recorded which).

The CDR3 nucleotides read TGCGCCAGCAGCACTCAGCGAGCGGGGAGCTCCTACAATGAGCAGTTCTTC. It codes for CASSTQRAGSSYNEQFF. The chain couples TRBV5-1 to TRBJ2-1, with 7 nucleotides matching TRBD2. The germline CDR1 and CDR2 sequences are SGHRS and YFSETQ. The CDR3 is made up of 17 amino acids. With 4 bases clipped from V and 0 bases from J, the junction kept 10 bases outside the gene matches. Full variable domain (missing parts from reference TRBV5-1 and TRBJ2-1): KAGVTQTPRYLIKTRGQQVTLSCSPISGHRSVSWYQQTPGQGLQFLFEYFSETQRNKGNFPGRFSGRQFSNSRSEMNVSTLELGDSALYLCASSTQRAGSSYNEQFFGPGTRLTVL.